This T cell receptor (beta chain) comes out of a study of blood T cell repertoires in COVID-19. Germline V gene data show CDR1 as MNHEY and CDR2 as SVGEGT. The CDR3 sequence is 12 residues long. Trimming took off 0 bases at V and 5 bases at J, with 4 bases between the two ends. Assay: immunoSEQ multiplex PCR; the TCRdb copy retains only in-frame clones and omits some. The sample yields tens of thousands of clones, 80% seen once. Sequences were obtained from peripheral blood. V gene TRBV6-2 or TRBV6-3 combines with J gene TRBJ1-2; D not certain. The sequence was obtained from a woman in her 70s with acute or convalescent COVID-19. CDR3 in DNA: TGTGCCAGCAGTTACTCCAGATATGGCTACACCTTC. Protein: CASSYSRYGYTF.